One and the same sample provided the 2 T cell receptor beta chains below, sequenced in a study of T cell changes during pregnancy in multiple sclerosis. The protocol was immunoSEQ multiplex PCR, while the TCRdb copy is restricted to in-frame clones and leaves out a portion. The table has about 32,000 clones, roughly 89% seen once. The sample was CD8+ T cells from peripheral blood mononuclear cells, taken in the second trimester of pregnancy. All receptors derive from a female donor with multiple sclerosis, enrolled in a pregnancy study.

This rearrangement joins TRBV25-1 to TRBJ2-1, with TRBD1 identical over 9 bases. CDR3 size: 17 residues. From germline, CDR1 is MGHDK and CDR2 SYGVNS. V was clipped by 5 bases and J by 5 bases; unmatched bases: 13. CDR3 amino acids: CASSRVDSGTGNNEQFF. Written as DNA, the CDR3 is TGTGCCAGCAGTCGAGTGGACTCCGGGACAGGGAACAATGAGCAGTTCTTC.

The chain combines TRBV27 with TRBJ2-1, with 8 bases aligning to TRBD2. Germline-derived CDR1 and CDR2 are MNHEY and SMNVEV (reference sequence). The CDR3 loop spans 14 amino acids. Unmatched junction bases numbered 5, after V lost 4 bases and J lost 6 bases. For the CDR3, the DNA is TGTGCCAGCAGTTGGGCTAGCGGGCTCAATGAGCAGTTCTTC. This gives the protein CASSWASGLNEQFF.